Listed below are T cell receptor beta chains from one sample, sequenced in a study of cytomegalovirus exposure and HLA in healthy donors. The method was immunoSEQ multiplex PCR; TCRdb's version includes in-frame clones alone and lacks a portion of them. The top ten clones hold over 1.5% of a sample with roughly 200,000 clones, around 79% of them seen once. The sample consisted of PBMCs. The receptors shown here come from a girl aged 10 to 17 in good health and CMV-seropositive. Each CDR3 is given with its conserved first and last residue. The order of the fields is J gene, clone size, D gene, V gene, CDR3 protein, CDR3 DNA. D genes are given only for firm matches. Some rows mark clone size as missing; the rest say once, few, many or name a class of expanded clone.

>TRBJ2-7|few|-|TRBV2
CASRKDSYEQYF
TGTGCCAGCAGAAAGGACAGCTACGAGCAGTACTTC
>TRBJ1-1|-|-|TRBV19
CASSTREGAEAFF
TGTGCCAGTAGCACAAGGGAAGGGGCTGAAGCTTTCTTT
>TRBJ1-5|-|TRBD1|TRBV5-8
CASSLGQVSNQPQHF
TGTGCCAGCAGCCTTGGACAGGTTAGCAATCAGCCCCAGCATTTT
>TRBJ2-1|-|TRBD2|TRBV7-8
CASSVTGLAGAGSEQFF
TGTGCCAGCAGCGTAACAGGACTAGCGGGGGCTGGTAGTGAGCAGTTCTTC
>TRBJ2-5|-|-|TRBV25-1
CASSESGWETQYF
TGTGCCAGCAGTGAATCGGGGTGGGAGACCCAGTACTTC
>TRBJ1-1|-|-|TRBV4-3
CASSQVPTGHTEAFF
TGCGCCAGCAGCCAAGTTCCCACCGGTCACACTGAAGCTTTCTTT
>TRBJ1-1|once|TRBD1|TRBV27
CASSLSGTGVVFF
TGTGCCAGCAGTTTATCCGGGACAGGGGTGGTTTTCTTT
>TRBJ2-2|-|TRBD2|TRBV6-4
CASRIPVAGGHGELFF
TGTGCCAGCAGGATCCCGGTAGCGGGGGGGCACGGGGAGCTGTTTTTT
>TRBJ2-2|-|-|TRBV9
CASSVWADTGELFF
TGTGCCAGCAGCGTTTGGGCCGACACCGGGGAGCTGTTTTTT
>TRBJ1-1|-|TRBD1|TRBV6-6
CASSRQGANTEAFF
TGTGCCAGCAGTCGACAGGGGGCGAACACTGAAGCTTTCTTT
>TRBJ1-2|-|-|TRBV18
CASSGDPNYGYTF
TGTGCCAGCTCCGGGGATCCCAACTATGGCTACACCTTC
>TRBJ2-1|-|-|TRBV11-2
CASSLDLGTEQFF
TGTGCCAGCAGCTTAGATTTGGGCACTGAGCAGTTCTTC
>TRBJ1-1|-|-|TRBV27
CASSPSGPTEAFF
TGTGCCAGCAGTCCCTCAGGGCCCACTGAAGCTTTCTTT
>TRBJ2-1|-|TRBD1|TRBV12-5
CASGAGQGSYNEQFF
TGTGCTAGTGGTGCCGGACAGGGGTCCTACAATGAGCAGTTCTTC
>TRBJ1-2|-|-|TRBV7-8
CASSPGIEYGYTF
TGTGCCAGCAGCCCCGGGATAGAATATGGCTACACCTTC
>TRBJ1-6|-|TRBD1|TRBV6-5
CASRRQGAESPLHF
TGTGCCAGCAGGCGTCAGGGGGCAGAATCACCCCTCCACTTT
>TRBJ1-5|-|-|TRBV29-1
CSVVVADQPQHF
TGCAGCGTTGTAGTTGCTGATCAGCCCCAGCATTTT
>TRBJ1-3|-|-|TRBV19
CASSIGGYSGNTIYF
TGTGCCAGTAGTATCGGGGGGTACTCTGGAAACACCATATATTTT
>TRBJ2-7|-|TRBD1|TRBV7-8
CASSSRGQAPTEQYF
TGTGCCAGCAGCTCCAGGGGGCAGGCCCCTACGGAGCAGTACTTC
>TRBJ2-2|once|-|TRBV6-5
CASSQTETGELFF
TGTGCCAGCAGCCAGACAGAAACCGGGGAGCTGTTTTTT
>TRBJ1-1|-|TRBD1|TRBV6-4
CASSADRGTEAFF
TGTGCCAGCAGTGCTGACAGGGGCACTGAAGCTTTCTTT
>TRBJ2-3|-|-|TRBV2
CATGSSAGTDTQYF
TGTGCCACGGGCTCTAGCGCGGGCACAGATACGCAGTATTTT
>TRBJ1-3|once|-|TRBV7-9
CASSNPQGTGNTIYF
TGTGCCAGCAGCAATCCACAGGGTACTGGAAACACCATATATTTT
>TRBJ2-1|-|TRBD2|TRBV18
CASSLGLAASYNEQFF
TGTGCCAGCTCACTGGGACTAGCGGCTTCCTACAATGAGCAGTTCTTC
>TRBJ2-7|-|-|TRBV7-8
CASSPQGNEQYF
TGTGCCAGCAGCCCCCAGGGGAACGAGCAGTACTTC
>TRBJ2-1|once|TRBD2|TRBV5-1
CASRHSGGSSYNEQFF
TGCGCCAGCAGGCATAGCGGGGGGAGCTCCTACAATGAGCAGTTCTTC
>TRBJ2-3|-|TRBD2|TRBV30
CAWSVAGADTQYF
TGTGCCTGGAGTGTGGCGGGGGCAGATACGCAGTATTTT
>TRBJ2-3|-|-|TRBV4-1
CASSQGRVARDTQYF
TGCGCCAGCAGCCAAGGGCGGGTGGCCCGAGATACGCAGTATTTT
>TRBJ1-2|-|TRBD1|TRBV5-4
CASSLPLGQGVNGYTF
TGTGCCAGCAGCTTGCCCCTGGGACAGGGAGTGAACGGCTACACCTTC
>TRBJ2-5|few|TRBD2|TRBV15
CATSRPPARVTSGGEGPQETQYF
TGTGCCACCAGCAGACCGCCCGCGAGGGTTACTAGCGGGGGGGAAGGGCCCCAAGAGACCCAGTACTTC
>TRBJ2-1|-|-|TRBV6-1
CASSEVAGGNNEQFF
TGTGCCAGCAGTGAAGTCGCAGGTGGCAACAATGAGCAGTTCTTC
>TRBJ2-4|-|-|TRBV27
CASSFSGIAKNIQYF
TGTGCCAGCAGTTTTTCCGGGATAGCCAAAAACATTCAGTACTTC
>TRBJ1-2|-|-|TRBV7-6
CASSLDRAGYGYTF
TGTGCCAGCAGCTTAGACCGTGCCGGCTATGGCTACACCTTC
>TRBJ2-7|once|TRBD1|TRBV12-5
CASGLTGATSYEQYF
TGTGCTAGTGGTCTAACAGGGGCCACGTCCTACGAGCAGTACTTC
>TRBJ1-6|-|-|TRBV5-1
CASSLEGTIGPLHF
TGCGCCAGCAGCTTGGAAGGAACTATTGGACCCCTCCACTTT
>TRBJ2-3|-|TRBD1|TRBV7-8
CASSFKDRGKADTQYF
TGTGCCAGCAGCTTCAAGGACAGGGGAAAGGCAGATACGCAGTATTTT
>TRBJ2-5|few|TRBD2|TRBV29-1
CSVGGAGGLQETQYF
TGCAGCGTTGGAGGTGCGGGGGGGCTCCAAGAGACCCAGTACTTC
>TRBJ2-7|-|-|TRBV9
CASSPPTGTPYEQYF
TGTGCCAGCAGCCCTCCCACAGGGACCCCCTACGAGCAGTACTTC
>TRBJ1-1|-|TRBD1|TRBV7-9
CASRTGGQNTEAFF
TGTGCCAGCAGGACAGGGGGCCAGAACACTGAAGCTTTCTTT
>TRBJ1-5|-|TRBD1|TRBV7-2
CASSRTGAIQPQHF
TGTGCCAGCAGCAGGACAGGGGCAATACAGCCCCAGCATTTT
>TRBJ2-3|once|-|TRBV10-3
CAISEGRDTQYF
TGTGCCATCAGTGAGGGGAGAGATACGCAGTATTTT
>TRBJ2-5|-|TRBD2|TRBV4-1
CASSQERRGGEETQYF
TGCGCCAGCAGCCAAGAACGTCGGGGGGGCGAAGAGACCCAGTACTTC